Below, 6 T cell receptor beta chains from the same sample are listed, as sequenced in a study of cytomegalovirus exposure and HLA in healthy donors. It was with 60 Vbeta and 13 Jbeta primers that the PCR ran. TCRdb's table, derived via immunoSEQ multiplex PCR, lists solely in-frame clones and lacks some. The sample records 80,000 to 100,000 clones, roughly two thirds being singletons. Sequenced material: PBMCs. The receptors originated from a female donor in good health and CMV-seronegative.

The CDR3: CASSPAGTDFYEQYF. The CDR3, as DNA: TGTGCCAGCTCACCAGCCGGGACAGATTTCTACGAGCAGTACTTC. The chain carries TRBV18 and TRBJ2-7, with 7 nucleotides matching TRBD1. The CDR3 loop spans 15 amino acids. J lost 3 bases, V lost 2 bases, and 7 bases had no gene match. In germline, CDR1 is KGHSH, CDR2 LQKENI.

This clone was seen a handful of times. The V and J genes are TRBV6-5 and TRBJ1-1, with 7 bases fitting TRBD1. The CDR3 covers 11 residues. Germline values: CDR1 MNHEY, CDR2 SVGAGI. The V segment lost 5 bases and the J segment 8 bases; nucleotides outside the gene matches: 2. The CDR3 DNA sequence: TGTGCCAGCAGTACAGGGGCCGAAGCTTTCTTT. Protein: CASSTGAEAFF.

V is TRBV6-1 and J is TRBJ2-7; 10 bases are a match to TRBD1. V shed 7 bases and J 5 bases; nucleotides not matched to a gene: 8. The CDR3 length is 14 residues. Germline V lookup: CDR1 MNHNS, CDR2 SASEGT. The CDR3 reads CASNLRDRGNEQYF. As DNA, the CDR3 is TGTGCCAGCAACCTCCGGGACAGGGGAAACGAGCAGTACTTC.

CDR3 sequence (DNA): TGTGCCAGCATCACCAGGAGGGTAGGGACTGAAGCTTTCTTT. It is translated as CASITRRVGTEAFF. The rearrangement uses TRBV6-1 and TRBJ1-1; D not resolved. The V and J ends lost 7 bases and 5 bases respectively, with 17 bases between them. The germline V gene has CDR1 MNHNS and CDR2 SASEGT. This CDR3 region has 14 residues.

This sequence joins TRBV30 and TRBJ2-7; the D gene is possibly TRBD2 (6 bases). Germline CDR1 GTSNPN, CDR2 SVGIG (reference sequence). The CDR3 is 14 amino acids. Deletions cut 2 bases from V and 6 bases from J, with 17 bases between. CDR3 loop: CAWSIGLKQSEQYF. The CDR3 bases are TGTGCCTGGAGTATCGGACTAAAACAAAGCGAGCAGTACTTC.

V is TRBV29-1 and J is TRBJ2-7; the D gene is possibly TRBD1 (5 bases). V lost 5 bases and J lost 4, with 30 bases in between. The CDR3 spans 18 residues. CDR1 SQVTM and CDR2 ANQGSEA come from the germline V gene. The CDR3 sequence: CSVFGSDGHGSGGYEQYF. The CDR3 bases are TGCAGCGTTTTCGGGTCGGACGGACATGGTTCCGGTGGGTACGAGCAGTACTTC.